A single sample is the source of the 7 T cell receptor beta chains below, sequenced in a study of blood T cell repertoires in COVID-19. Libraries were prepared by immunoSEQ multiplex PCR; TCRdb keeps only in-frame clonotypes and omits some of them. The sample holds 210,000 or so clones, 87% seen once. The sample consisted of peripheral blood. These receptors all stem from a man aged 35 to 55 with active or convalescent COVID-19.

The chain has TRBV9 and TRBJ1-6; no firm D call. Germline-derived CDR1 and CDR2 are SGDLS and YYNGEE. V lost 0 bases and J 2 bases, leaving 3 bases between the germline ends. This CDR3 contains 14 residues. CDR3 in amino acids: CASSVAAYNSPLHF. CDR3 DNA: TGTGCCAGCAGCGTAGCTGCCTATAATTCACCCCTCCACTTT.

V gene TRBV5-5 combines with J gene TRBJ2-7, with a possible D match to TRBD1 (6 bases). The germline gives CDR1 SGHKS, CDR2 YYEKEE (reference sequence). Trimming pared 4 bases from V and 7 bases from J, leaving 15 bases between. This CDR3 has 13 residues. The CDR3 nucleotides are TGTGCCAGCAGCCGGGACGGACAGAAAGAGCAGTACTTC. Its translation is CASSRDGQKEQYF.

The chain links TRBV7-9 to TRBJ2-5, with D perhaps matching TRBD1 (6 bases). CDR3 length equals 18 residues. Between the trimmed V and J ends, which lost 5 bases and 2 bases, there was a span of 24 bases. Germline values: CDR1 SEHNR, CDR2 FQNEAQ (reference sequence). The CDR3 DNA reads as TGTGCCAGCAGCCGAACGCGACAGGACCAGGAAAGGCAAGAGACCCAGTACTTC. It yields the protein CASSRTRQDQERQETQYF.

The chain uses TRBV21-1 and TRBJ1-5; TRBD1 is the table's D call, not checked against the DNA. TRBV21-1 is described as a pseudogene. The CDR3 is made up of 19 amino acids. CDR3 DNA sequence: TGTGCCAGCAGCAAAGCCCTGGACAGGGTGGTTTTTAGCAATCAGCCCCAGCATTTT. Protein product: CASSKALDRVVFSNQPQHF.

The chain carries TRBV3-1 (or the pseudogene TRBV3-2) and TRBJ1-6; D is unresolved. The germline V and J ends were trimmed by 4 bases and 7 bases, with 14 bases remaining between them. Per the germline V gene, CDR1 is LGHDT and CDR2 is YNNKEL (reference sequence). The CDR3 is 15 residues long. This CDR3 is CASSLMGSANSPLHF. In DNA form, the CDR3 reads TGTGCCAGCAGCCTGATGGGGAGCGCGAATTCACCCCTCCACTTT.

The chain uses TRBV7-9 and TRBJ2-7, with TRBD1 as a possible D gene (5 bases). Trimming pared 8 bases from V and 2 bases from J, leaving 10 bases between. Germline CDR1 reads SEHNR; CDR2 reads FQNEAQ (reference sequence). The CDR3 is 12 residues long. Here the CDR3 DNA reads TGTGCCAGCGCCCTAGGGGCCTACGAGCAGTACTTC. This translates into CASALGAYEQYF.

This chain links TRBV7-3 with TRBJ1-1, with 9 bases that match TRBD1. In germline, CDR1 is SGHTA, CDR2 FQGTGA. This CDR3 is 13 amino acids long. The V and J ends lost 5 bases and 5 bases, in that order; junction bases with no gene match: 3. The CDR3 loop reads CASSPGTGTEAFF. The CDR3, as DNA: TGTGCCAGCAGCCCCGGGACAGGGACTGAAGCTTTCTTT.